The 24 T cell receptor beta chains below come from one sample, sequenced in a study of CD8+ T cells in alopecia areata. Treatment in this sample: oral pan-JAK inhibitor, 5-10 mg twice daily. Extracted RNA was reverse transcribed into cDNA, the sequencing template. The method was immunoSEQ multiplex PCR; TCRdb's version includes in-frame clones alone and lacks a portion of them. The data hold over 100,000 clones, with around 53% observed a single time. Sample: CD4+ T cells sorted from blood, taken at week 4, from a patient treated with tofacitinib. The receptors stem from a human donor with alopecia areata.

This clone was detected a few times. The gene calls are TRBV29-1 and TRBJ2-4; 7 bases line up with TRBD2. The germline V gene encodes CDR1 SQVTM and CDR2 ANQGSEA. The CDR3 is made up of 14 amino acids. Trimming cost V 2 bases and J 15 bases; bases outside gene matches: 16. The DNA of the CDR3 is TGCAGCGTTGAACAGGTGCGGGAGACCCGGAAGGTGTACTTC. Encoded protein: CSVEQVRETRKVYF.

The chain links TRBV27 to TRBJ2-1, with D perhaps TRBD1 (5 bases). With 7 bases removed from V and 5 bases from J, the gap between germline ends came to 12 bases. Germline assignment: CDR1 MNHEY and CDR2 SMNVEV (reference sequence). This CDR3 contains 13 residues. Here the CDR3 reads CASKYTGNNEQFF. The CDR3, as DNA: TGTGCCAGCAAGTATACAGGTAACAATGAGCAGTTCTTC.

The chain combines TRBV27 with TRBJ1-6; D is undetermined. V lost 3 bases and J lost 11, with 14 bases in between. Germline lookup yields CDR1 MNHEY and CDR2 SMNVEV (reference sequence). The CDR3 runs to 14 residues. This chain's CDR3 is CASSFSFRTPPLHF. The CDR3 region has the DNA TGTGCCAGCAGTTTTTCGTTCCGGACGCCACCCCTCCACTTT.

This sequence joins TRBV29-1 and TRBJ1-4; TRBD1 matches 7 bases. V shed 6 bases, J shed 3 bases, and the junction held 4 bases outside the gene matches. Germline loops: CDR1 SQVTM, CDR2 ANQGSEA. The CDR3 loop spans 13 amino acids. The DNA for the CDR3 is TGCAGCGTGAGGGGGCGCGCTAATGAAAAACTGTTTTTT. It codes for CSVRGRANEKLFF.

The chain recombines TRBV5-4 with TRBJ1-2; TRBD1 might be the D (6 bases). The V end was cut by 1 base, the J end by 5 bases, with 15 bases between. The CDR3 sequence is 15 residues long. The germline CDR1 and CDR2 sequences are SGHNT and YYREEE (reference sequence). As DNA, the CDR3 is TGTGCCAGCAGCTTGTCGTCCCCGGGGGCTTATGGCTACACCTTC. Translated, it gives CASSLSSPGAYGYTF.

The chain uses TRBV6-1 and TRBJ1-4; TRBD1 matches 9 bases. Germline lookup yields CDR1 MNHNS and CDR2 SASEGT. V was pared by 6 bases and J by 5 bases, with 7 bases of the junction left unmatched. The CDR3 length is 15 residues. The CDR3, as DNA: TGTGCCAGCAGCCAACAGGGGGCTTCAAATGAAAAACTGTTTTTT. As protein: CASSQQGASNEKLFF.

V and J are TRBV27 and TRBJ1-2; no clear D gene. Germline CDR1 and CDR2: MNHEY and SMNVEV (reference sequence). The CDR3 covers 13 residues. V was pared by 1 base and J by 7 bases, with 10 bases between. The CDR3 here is CASSLCAACGYTF. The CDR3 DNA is TGTGCCAGCAGTTTATGTGCAGCTTGTGGCTACACCTTC.

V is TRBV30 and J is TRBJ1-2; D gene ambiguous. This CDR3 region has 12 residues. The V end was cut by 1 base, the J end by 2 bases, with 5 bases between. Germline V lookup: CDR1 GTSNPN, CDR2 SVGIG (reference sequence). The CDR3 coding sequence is TGTGCCTGGAGTGCGATAAACTATGGCTACACCTTC. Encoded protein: CAWSAINYGYTF. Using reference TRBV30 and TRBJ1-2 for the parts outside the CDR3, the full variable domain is SQTIHQWPATLVQPVGSPLSLECTVEGTSNPNLYWYRQAAGRGLQLLFYSVGIGQISSEVPQNLSASRPQDRQFILSSKKLLLSDSGFYLCAWSAINYGYTFGSGTRLTVV.

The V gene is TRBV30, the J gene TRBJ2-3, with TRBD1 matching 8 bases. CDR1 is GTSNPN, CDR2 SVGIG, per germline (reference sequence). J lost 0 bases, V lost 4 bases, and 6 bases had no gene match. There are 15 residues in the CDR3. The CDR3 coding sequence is TGTGCCTGGACAAGGACAGGGAGTAGCACAGATACGCAGTATTTT. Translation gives CAWTRTGSSTDTQYF.

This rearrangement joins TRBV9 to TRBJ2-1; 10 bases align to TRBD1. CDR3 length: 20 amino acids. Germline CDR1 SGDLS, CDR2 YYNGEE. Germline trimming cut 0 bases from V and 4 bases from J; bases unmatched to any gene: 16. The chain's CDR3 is CASSVAFGQGVGLGYNEQFF. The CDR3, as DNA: TGTGCCAGCAGCGTAGCTTTCGGACAGGGGGTTGGATTGGGATACAATGAGCAGTTCTTC.

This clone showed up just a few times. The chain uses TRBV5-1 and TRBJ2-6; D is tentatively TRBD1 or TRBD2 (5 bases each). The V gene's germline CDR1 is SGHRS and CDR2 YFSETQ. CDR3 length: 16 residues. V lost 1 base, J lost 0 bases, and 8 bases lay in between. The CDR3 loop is CASSLHGASGANVLTF. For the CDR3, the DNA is TGCGCCAGCAGCTTGCACGGGGCCTCTGGGGCCAACGTCCTGACTTTC.

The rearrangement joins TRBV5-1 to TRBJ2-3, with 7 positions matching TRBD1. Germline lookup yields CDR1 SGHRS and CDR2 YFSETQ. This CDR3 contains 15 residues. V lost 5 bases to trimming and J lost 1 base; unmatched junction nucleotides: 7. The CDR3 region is CASRRGQARTDTQYF. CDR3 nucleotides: TGCGCCAGCAGACGAGGACAGGCCCGCACAGATACGCAGTATTTT.

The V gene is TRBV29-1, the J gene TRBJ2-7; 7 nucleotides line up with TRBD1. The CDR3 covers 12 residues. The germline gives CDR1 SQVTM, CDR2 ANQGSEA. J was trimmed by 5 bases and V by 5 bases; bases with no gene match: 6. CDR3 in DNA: TGCAGCGTTAATAGGGGGCTCCACGAGCAGTACTTC. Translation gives CSVNRGLHEQYF.

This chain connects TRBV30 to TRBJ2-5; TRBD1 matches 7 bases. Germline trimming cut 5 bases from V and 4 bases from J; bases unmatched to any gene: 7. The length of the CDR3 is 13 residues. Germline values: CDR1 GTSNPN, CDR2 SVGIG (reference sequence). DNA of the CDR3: TGTGCCTGGTCACGCAACAGGGGAGAGACCCAGTACTTC. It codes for CAWSRNRGETQYF.

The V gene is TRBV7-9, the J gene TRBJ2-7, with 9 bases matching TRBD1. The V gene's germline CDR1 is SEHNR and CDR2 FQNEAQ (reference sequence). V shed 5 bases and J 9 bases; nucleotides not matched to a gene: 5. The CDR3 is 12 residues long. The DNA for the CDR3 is TGTGCCAGCAGCCCCAGGGACAGGGCGCAGTACTTC. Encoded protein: CASSPRDRAQYF.

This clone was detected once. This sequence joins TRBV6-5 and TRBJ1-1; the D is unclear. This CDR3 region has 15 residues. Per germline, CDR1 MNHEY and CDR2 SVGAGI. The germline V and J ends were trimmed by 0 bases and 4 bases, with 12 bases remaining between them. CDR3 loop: CASSYSTGRPTEAFF. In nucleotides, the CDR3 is TGTGCCAGCAGTTACTCGACGGGAAGGCCCACTGAAGCTTTCTTT.

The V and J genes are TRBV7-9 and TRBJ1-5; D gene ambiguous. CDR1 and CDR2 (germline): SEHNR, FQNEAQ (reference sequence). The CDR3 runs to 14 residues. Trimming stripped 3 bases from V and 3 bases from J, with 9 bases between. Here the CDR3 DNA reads TGTGCCAGCAGCTTGAGTTCCGACAATCAGCCCCAGCATTTT. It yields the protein CASSLSSDNQPQHF.

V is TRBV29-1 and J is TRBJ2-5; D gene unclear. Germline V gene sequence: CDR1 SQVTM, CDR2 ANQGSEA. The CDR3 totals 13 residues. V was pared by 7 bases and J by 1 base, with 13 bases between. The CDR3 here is CSATTFSQETQYF. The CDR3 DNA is TGCAGCGCAACGACGTTCTCCCAAGAGACCCAGTACTTC. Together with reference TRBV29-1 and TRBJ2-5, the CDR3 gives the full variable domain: SAVISQKPSRDICQRGTSLTIQCQVDSQVTMMFWYRQQPGQSLTLIATANQGSEATYESGFVIDKFPISRPNLTFSTLTVSNMSPEDSSIYLCSATTFSQETQYFGPGTRLLVL.

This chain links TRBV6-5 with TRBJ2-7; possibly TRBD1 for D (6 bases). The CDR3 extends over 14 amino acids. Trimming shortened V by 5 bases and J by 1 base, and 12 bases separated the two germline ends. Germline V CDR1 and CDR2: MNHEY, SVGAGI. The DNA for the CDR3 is TGTGCCAGCAGTAGCCGACAGGTATCCTACGAGCAGTACTTC. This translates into CASSSRQVSYEQYF.

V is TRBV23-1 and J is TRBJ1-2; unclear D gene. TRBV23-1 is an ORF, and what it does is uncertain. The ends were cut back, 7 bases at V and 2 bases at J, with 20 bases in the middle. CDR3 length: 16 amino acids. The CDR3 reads CASKEERAVGNYGYTF. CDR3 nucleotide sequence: TGCGCCAGCAAGGAAGAGCGGGCAGTAGGAAACTATGGCTACACCTTC.

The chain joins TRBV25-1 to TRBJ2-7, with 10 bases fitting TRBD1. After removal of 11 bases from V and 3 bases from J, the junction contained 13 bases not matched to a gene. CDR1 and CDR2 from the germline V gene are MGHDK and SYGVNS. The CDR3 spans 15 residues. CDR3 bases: TGTGCCTCAAGACCGGGACAGGGGTCCGGCTACGAGCAGTACTTC. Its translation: CASRPGQGSGYEQYF.

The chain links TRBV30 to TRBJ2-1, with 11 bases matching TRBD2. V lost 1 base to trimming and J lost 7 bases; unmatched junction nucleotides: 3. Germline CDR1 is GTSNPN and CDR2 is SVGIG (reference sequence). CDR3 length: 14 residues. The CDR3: CAWSGLAGWNEQFF. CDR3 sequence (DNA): TGTGCCTGGAGTGGACTAGCGGGGTGGAATGAGCAGTTCTTC.

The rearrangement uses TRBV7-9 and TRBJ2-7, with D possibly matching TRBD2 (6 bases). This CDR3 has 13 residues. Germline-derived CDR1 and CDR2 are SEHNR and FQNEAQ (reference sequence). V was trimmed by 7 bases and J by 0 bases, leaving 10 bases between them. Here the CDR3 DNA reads TGTGCCAGCAACGCCGGGGGCTCCTACGAGCAGTACTTC. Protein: CASNAGGSYEQYF.

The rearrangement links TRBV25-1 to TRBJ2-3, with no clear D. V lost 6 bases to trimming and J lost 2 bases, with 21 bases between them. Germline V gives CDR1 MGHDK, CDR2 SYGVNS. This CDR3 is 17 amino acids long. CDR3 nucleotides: TGTGCCAGCAGCCTACTCGGGCTGGGGTCCAACACAGATACGCAGTATTTT. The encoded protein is CASSLLGLGSNTDTQYF.